These T cell receptor beta chains were read from a single sample in a study of T cells in narcolepsy. TCRdb's copy holds only in-frame clones and misses some; the assay was immunoSEQ multiplex PCR. The sample includes 25,000 or so clones, 65% to 90% of them seen just once. The specimen sequenced was memory (CD45RA-) CD4+ T cells from blood. The source is a human donor in good health. Both conserved end residues are part of each CDR3. The D gene is left open where the match is weak. Expanded clones are given a class, and other clones once, few, many or no size at all.

TRBJ2-3	TRBV19	once	NA	CASSIAGAGADTQYF	TGTGCCAGTAGTATAGCGGGAGCCGGGGCAGATACGCAGTATTTT
TRBJ1-2	TRBV19	NA	NA	CASSIGRTELNYGYTF	TGTGCCAGTAGTATAGGTCGGACAGAACTAAACTATGGCTACACCTTC
TRBJ1-5	TRBV19	NA	NA	CASRGLQGNQPQHF	TGTGCCAGTAGGGGGCTACAGGGAAATCAGCCCCAGCATTTT
TRBJ2-3	TRBV6-1	NA	NA	CASIRRGTDTQYF	TGTGCCAGCATTAGGCGAGGCACAGATACGCAGTATTTT
TRBJ1-5	TRBV7-2	NA	NA	CASSIEGDQPQHF	TGTGCCAGCAGCATAGAGGGGGATCAGCCCCAGCATTTT
TRBJ2-7	TRBV2	NA	NA	CASSEGVSYEQYF	TGTGCCAGCAGTGAAGGTGTCTCCTACGAGCAGTACTTC
TRBJ2-5	TRBV19	NA	TRBD1	CASREQGGDETQYF	TGTGCCAGTAGGGAACAGGGGGGCGATGAGACCCAGTACTTC
TRBJ2-3	TRBV6-1	NA	NA	CASSEAANTQYF	TGTGCCAGCAGTGAAGCGGCTAATACGCAGTATTTT
TRBJ2-1	TRBV27	once	NA	CASSLKEATRWIF	TGTGCCAGCAGTTTAAAGGAAGCGACTAGGTGGATCTTC
TRBJ2-5	TRBV2	once	NA	CASSPTGGARETQYF	TGTGCCAGCAGCCCCACTGGCGGAGCTAGGGAGACCCAGTACTTC
TRBJ2-2	TRBV9	few	NA	CASRGAGAGELFF	TGTGCCAGCAGGGGGGCCGGGGCCGGGGAGCTGTTTTTT
TRBJ2-7	TRBV6-5	NA	NA	CASNGPAPYEQYF	TGTGCCAGCAACGGACCAGCCCCCTACGAGCAGTACTTC
TRBJ2-7	TRBV27	NA	NA	CASSLSGVSGTLSF	TGTGCCAGCAGTTTATCGGGTGTATCCGGGACTCTTTCCTTC
TRBJ1-2	TRBV11-2	once	NA	CASSSQGSNYGYTF	TGTGCCAGCAGCTCCCAGGGATCCAACTATGGCTACACCTTC